The clone carrying this TCR beta chain was recorded at least ten times. These data belong to a study of blood T cells in healthy people across ages. Donors each provided approximately 9.6 milliliters of peripheral blood. Trimming at V came to 4 bases and at J to 8 bases, leaving 6 bases not matched to a gene. CDR3 length: 14 residues. CDR1 SGHKS and CDR2 YYEKEE come from the germline V gene (reference sequence). Combining a sample-barcoded 5' primer with a J-beta primer mix, a second PCR ran for 7 to 11 cycles. Each CDR3 protein is one row after TCRdb ran MiXCR on the 5' RACE reads. The sample records 1,300,000 or so distinct CDR3 sequences, approximately 59% being singletons.

The sequencing sample was made of blood. This chain links TRBV5-5 with TRBJ2-2, with TRBD2 matching over 9 bases. This clonotype was obtained from a man in his late teens or twenties in good health. CDR3 region: CASSLSGGLGELFF. CDR3 nucleotides: TGTGCCAGCAGCCTTAGCGGGGGATTAGGGGAGCTGTTTTTT.